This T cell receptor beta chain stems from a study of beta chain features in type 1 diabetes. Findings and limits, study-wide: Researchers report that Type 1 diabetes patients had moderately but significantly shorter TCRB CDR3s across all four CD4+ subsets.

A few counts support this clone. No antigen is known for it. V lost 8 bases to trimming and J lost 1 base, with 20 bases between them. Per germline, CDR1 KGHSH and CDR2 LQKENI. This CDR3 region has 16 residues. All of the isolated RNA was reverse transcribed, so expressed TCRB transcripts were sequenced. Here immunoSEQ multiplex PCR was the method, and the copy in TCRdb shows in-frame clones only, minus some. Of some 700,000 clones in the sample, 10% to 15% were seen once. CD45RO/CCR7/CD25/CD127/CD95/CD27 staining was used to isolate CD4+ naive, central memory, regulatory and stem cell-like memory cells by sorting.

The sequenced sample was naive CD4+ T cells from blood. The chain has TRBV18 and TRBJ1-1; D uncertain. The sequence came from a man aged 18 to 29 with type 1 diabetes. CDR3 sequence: CASQLVGRHPNTEAFF. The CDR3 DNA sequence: TGTGCCAGCCAACTAGTCGGGAGGCACCCGAACACTGAAGCTTTCTTT.